This T cell receptor (beta chain) emerged from a study of shared clonotypes between healthy human individuals. The CDR3 loop spans 15 amino acids. Germline CDR1 and CDR2: SGHDN and FVKESK. Trimming took 4 bases from V and 4 from J, leaving 14 bases between them. Data came from immunoSEQ multiplex PCR; TCRdb stores just in-frame clones and leaves some out. Altogether 640,000 or so clones are present, roughly 70% being singletons, with the ten largest covering under 2%. What was sequenced was memory CD4+ T cells sorted from blood. Subset in this sample: CD45RA-negative fraction. The clonotype originates from a woman aged 25-40 years in good health. The J gene is TRBJ2-1, the V gene TRBV14; D is possibly TRBD2 (5 bases). The CDR3 spells CASSPQRSRYNEQFF. CDR3 nucleotide sequence: TGTGCCAGCAGCCCCCAGCGGAGTCGTTACAATGAGCAGTTCTTC.